The table lists the clone carrying this TCR beta chain with a count of one. The antigen is not known. Measured with immunoSEQ multiplex PCR; TCRdb has only the in-frame clones, and not every one. The sample holds hundreds of thousands of clones; roughly 90% are singletons and the top ten take about 1.5%. This CDR3 contains 18 residues. Germline V gene lookup returns CDR1 MNHNY and CDR2 SVGAGI (reference sequence). The junction had 18 bases not matched to a gene; V was cut back by 6 bases and J by 1 base. The data are from a study of Ad26.COV2.S vaccination and SARS-CoV-2 variants. Study-level information: Donor was in the COV1001 Ad26.COV2.S trial arm.

Study outcomes and limitations: After vaccination, reports described spike-specific CD8+ and CD4+ T cell responses as showing substantial breadth. Individuals receiving vaccine had higher spike-specific TCR breadth than placebo recipients did.

The treatment was: 15 to 20 received Ad26.COV2.S at low or high dose, single or two shots; 5 received placebo; per-sample allocation not given. Collection of the samples took place on day 63 after the first injection of vaccine or placebo. The shot given was an Ad26 vector that makes Wuhan-strain SARS-CoV-2 spike. The receptor comes from a person aged 18-65 years who received the Ad26.COV2.S COVID-19 vaccine or a placebo. The chain joins TRBV6-6 to TRBJ2-7; 7 bases are a match to TRBD2. The sample in question was peripheral blood, obtained in a trial of Ad26.COV2.S vaccine versus placebo. CDR3 nucleotides: TGTGCCAGCAGCCGAACATCCCCCGGCCTAGCGGATTCCTACGAGCAGTACTTC. This codes for CASSRTSPGLADSYEQYF.